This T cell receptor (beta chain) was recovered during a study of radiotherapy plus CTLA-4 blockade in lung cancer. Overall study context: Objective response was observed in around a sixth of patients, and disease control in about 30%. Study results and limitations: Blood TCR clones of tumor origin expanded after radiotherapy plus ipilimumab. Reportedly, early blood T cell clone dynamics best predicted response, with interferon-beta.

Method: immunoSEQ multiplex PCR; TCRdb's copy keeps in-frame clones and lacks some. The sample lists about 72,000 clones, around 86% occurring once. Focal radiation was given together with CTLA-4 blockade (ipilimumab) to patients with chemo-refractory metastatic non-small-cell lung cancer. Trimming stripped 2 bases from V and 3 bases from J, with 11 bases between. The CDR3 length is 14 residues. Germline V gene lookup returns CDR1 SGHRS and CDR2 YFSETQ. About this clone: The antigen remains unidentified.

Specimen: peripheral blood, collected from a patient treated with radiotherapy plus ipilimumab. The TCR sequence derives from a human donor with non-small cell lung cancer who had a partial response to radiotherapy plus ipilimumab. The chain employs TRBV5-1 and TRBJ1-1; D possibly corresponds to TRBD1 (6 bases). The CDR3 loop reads CASSFGGRDTEAFF. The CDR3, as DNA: TGCGCCAGCAGCTTCGGGGGGCGCGACACTGAAGCTTTCTTT.